This T cell receptor (beta chain) was retrieved from a study of blood T cell repertoires in COVID-19. Whole-study context: Sources were T cells, B-cell-depleted T cells, or PBMCs; the material itself was cDNA or gDNA.

Trimming removed 5 bases at V and 10 bases at J, with 17 bases between. CDR1 is LNHDA, CDR2 SQIVND, per germline (reference sequence). The CDR3 runs 14 residues. Membership in each cohort depended on participant-reported clinical history. Recovered participants had two consecutive negative NP/OP PCR tests, healthcare professional clearance, or symptom resolution. Profiled with immunoSEQ multiplex PCR; TCRdb holds only in-frame clones, not every one. This sample has fewer than 450,000 clones, with roughly 87% found just once. The chain carries TRBV19 and TRBJ2-2; no reliable D call. The sample was PBMCs or T cells enriched from blood (not recorded which). This TCR came from a man aged 18 to 29 who had recovered from COVID-19. The CDR3: CASSAKAPFEELFF. The CDR3 DNA sequence: TGTGCCAGTAGTGCGAAAGCCCCGTTCGAGGAGCTGTTTTTT.